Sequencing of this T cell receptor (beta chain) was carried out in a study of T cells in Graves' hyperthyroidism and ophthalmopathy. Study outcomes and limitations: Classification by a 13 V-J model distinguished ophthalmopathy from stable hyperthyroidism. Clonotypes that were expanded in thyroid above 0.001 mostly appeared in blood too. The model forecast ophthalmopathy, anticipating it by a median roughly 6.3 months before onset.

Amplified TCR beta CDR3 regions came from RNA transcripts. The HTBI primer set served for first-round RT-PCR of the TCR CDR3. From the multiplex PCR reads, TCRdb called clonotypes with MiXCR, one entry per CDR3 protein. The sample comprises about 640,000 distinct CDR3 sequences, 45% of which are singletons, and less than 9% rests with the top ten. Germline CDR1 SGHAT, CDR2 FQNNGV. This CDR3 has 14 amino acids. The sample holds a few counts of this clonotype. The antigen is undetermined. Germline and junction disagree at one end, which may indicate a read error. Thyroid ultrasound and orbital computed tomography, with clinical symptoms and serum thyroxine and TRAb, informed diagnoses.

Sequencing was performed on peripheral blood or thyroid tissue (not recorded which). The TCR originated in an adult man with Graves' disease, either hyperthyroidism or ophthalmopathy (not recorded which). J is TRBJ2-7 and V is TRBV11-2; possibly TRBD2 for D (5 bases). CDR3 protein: CASSQVTGNYEQYF. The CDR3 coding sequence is TGCGCCAGCAGCCAAGTTACGGGAAACTACGAGCAGTACTTC.